The source of this TCR beta chain is a study of blood T cells in healthy people across ages. In the study overall: Capture via template switching afforded approximately one barcoded beta molecule per two T cells.

Points on this clonotype: An end of the junction does not agree with germline; a read error may underlie this.

Each donor's blood draw was approximately 10 milliliters of peripheral blood. Isolated PBMCs totaled at least 7 million in each sample. A second about 7 to 12 cycle PCR used barcoded and J-beta primers. Every sample returned 2.5 million or more CDR3-containing paired-end reads. TCRdb used MiXCR to reprocess the 5' RACE reads, holding one entry per CDR3 protein. The data show about a million distinct CDR3 sequences, with 45% to 60% seen just once and about 22% held by the top ten. From germline, CDR1 is LGHNA and CDR2 YSLEER. The CDR3 totals 15 residues. Sequenced sample: blood. The chain has TRBV4-3 and TRBJ2-7, with unresolved D. The sequence came from an older woman in good health. CDR3 in DNA: TGCGCCAGCAGCCAAGAAGAGAAAGGGTCCTACGTGCAGTACTTC. This codes for CASSQEEKGSYVQYF.